Shown below are 9 T cell receptor beta chains from a single sample sequenced in a study of blood T cell repertoires in COVID-19. Generated by immunoSEQ multiplex PCR, the TCRdb table keeps only in-frame clones and is missing some. The sample lists 15,000 to 20,000 clones, over 85% seen once, with over 4% in the top ten. The sample taken for sequencing was peripheral blood. Receptor source: a woman aged 50 to 60 with active COVID-19.

The chain carries TRBV28 and TRBJ1-2; no definite D call. The germline gives CDR1 MDHEN, CDR2 SYDVKM. Trimming stripped 3 bases from V and 8 bases from J, with 10 bases between. This CDR3 is built from 12 residues. The CDR3, as DNA: TGTGCCAGCAGTTTTCTCCCCAGAGGCTACACCTTC. Residues: CASSFLPRGYTF.

The chain joins TRBV4-2 to TRBJ2-2; a weak D match, TRBD2 (6 bases). CDR3 size: 16 residues. Germline CDR1 LGHNA, CDR2 YNFKEQ. Trimming stripped 1 base from V and 2 bases from J, with 11 bases between. The CDR3 DNA reads as TGTGCCAGCAGCCAAGGGGGGGTCCCAAACACCGGGGAGCTGTTTTTT. Its translation: CASSQGGVPNTGELFF.

This sequence joins TRBV2 and TRBJ2-1; 10 bases fit TRBD2. Germline V CDR1 and CDR2: SNHLY, FYNNEI. There are 15 residues in the CDR3. Trimming took 7 bases from V and 1 from J; bases not matched to a gene: 4. CDR3 sequence (DNA): TGTGCCAGCACTAGCGGGAGTGAATCCTACAATGAGCAGTTCTTC. Translated: CASTSGSESYNEQFF.

V usage is TRBV19 and J usage is TRBJ2-1; TRBD2 aligns across 9 bases. Germline CDR1 reads LNHDA; CDR2 reads SQIVND (reference sequence). CDR3 size: 15 residues. Trimming cost V 5 bases and J 5 bases; bases outside gene matches: 7. CDR3 loop: CASSPAGGRHNEQFF. CDR3 in DNA: TGTGCCAGTAGTCCAGCGGGAGGTCGGCACAATGAGCAGTTCTTC.

V and J are TRBV3-1 (or the pseudogene TRBV3-2) and TRBJ2-3; D remains ambiguous. This CDR3 contains 14 residues. Germline CDR1 and CDR2: LGHDT and YNNKEL (reference sequence). Trimming removed 5 bases from V and 6 bases from J, with 15 bases in between. The chain's CDR3 is CASSSREPADTQYF. The CDR3 region has the DNA TGTGCCAGCAGCTCTCGAGAGCCAGCGGATACGCAGTATTTT.

The chain recombines TRBV4-1 with TRBJ2-7, with 10 positions matching TRBD1. V trimming: 4 bases; J trimming: 1 base; junction bases outside the gene matches: 1. The CDR3 has 14 residues. Germline V gene data show CDR1 as MGHRA and CDR2 as YSYEKL. The CDR3 bases are TGCGCCAGCAGCCGGGACAGGGGTTCCTACGAGCAGTACTTC. Translation gives CASSRDRGSYEQYF.

The V and J genes are TRBV3-1 (or the pseudogene TRBV3-2) and TRBJ1-2; D call uncertain. This CDR3 comprises 15 residues. Trimming shortened V by 0 bases and J by 5 bases, and 13 bases separated the two germline ends. Germline V gene data show CDR1 as LGHDT and CDR2 as YNNKEL (reference sequence). CDR3 in DNA: TGTGCCAGCAGCCAAGATGCGATGGGAGGATATGGCTACACCTTC. It specifies CASSQDAMGGYGYTF.

This chain joins TRBV11-1 and TRBJ2-1; TRBD2 agrees at 8 bases. Trimming removed 6 bases from V and 6 bases from J; junction bases left unmatched: 10. CDR1 is SGHAT and CDR2 is FQDESV in the germline V gene (reference sequence). This CDR3 is built from 15 residues. This chain's CDR3 is CASRSPGAGGNEQFF. CDR3 bases: TGTGCCAGCAGAAGCCCAGGGGCGGGGGGCAATGAGCAGTTCTTC.

The chain combines TRBV28 with TRBJ2-7; 9 bases align to TRBD1. The length of the CDR3 is 15 residues. V dropped 7 bases and J dropped 0; count of bases not matched to a gene: 7. Looked up from germline, CDR1 is MDHEN and CDR2 is SYDVKM. CDR3 DNA sequence: TGTGCCAGCAAGCGAGGGGACAGGGACTCCTACGAGCAGTACTTC. Protein product: CASKRGDRDSYEQYF.